These T cell receptor beta chains were read from a single sample in a study of T cells in Graves' hyperthyroidism and ophthalmopathy. TCRdb reprocessed the multiplex PCR reads with MiXCR, giving one entry per CDR3 protein. The table lists some 300,000 distinct CDR3 sequences, roughly an eighth of them singletons. The sequencing sample was made of blood. The receptors come from a woman aged 35 to 49 with Graves' hyperthyroidism. CDR3s include the opening cysteine and the closing phenylalanine or tryptophan. A D gene is named only where the DNA matches it firmly. Clone size is not always given. Where it is, it says once, few, many or a class for expanded clones.

d_gene,abundance,j_gene,v_gene,CDR3aa,CDR3nt
TRBD1,-,TRBJ1-1,TRBV6-1,CASRGLGGQMNTEAFF,TGTGCCAGCAGGGGCCTTGGGGGACAGATGAACACTGAAGCTTTCTTT
-,-,TRBJ2-5,TRBV4-1,CASSQFNGIGTQYF,TGCGCCAGCAGCCAGTTCAATGGGATAGGGACCCAGTACTTC
TRBD2,-,TRBJ2-2,TRBV7-3,CASSLAGVITGELFF,TGTGCCAGCAGCTTAGCGGGAGTAATCACCGGGGAGCTGTTTTTT
TRBD1,few,TRBJ1-4,TRBV6-1,CASRPTGGTEKLFF,TGTGCCAGCAGACCCACAGGGGGAACTGAAAAACTGTTTTTT
-,-,TRBJ2-2,TRBV12-5,CASGLAVGDHTGKLFF,TGTGCTAGTGGTTTGGCGGTGGGAGATCACACCGGGAAGCTGTTTTTT
-,many,TRBJ2-5,TRBV25-1,CASNKGQGLVETQYF,TGTGCCAGCAACAAAGGCCAGGGACTGGTGGAGACCCAGTACTTC
-,-,TRBJ1-5,TRBV4-2,CASSQDRSYQPQHF,TGTGCCAGCAGCCAAGACAGGAGTTATCAGCCCCAGCATTTT
TRBD1,many,TRBJ2-2,TRBV24-1,CATSDRAGTGFTGELFF,TGTGCCACCAGTGACCGGGCCGGGACAGGGTTCACCGGGGAGCTGTTTTTT
-,many,TRBJ2-1,TRBV7-2,CASSQTRDHNEQFF,TGTGCCAGCAGCCAGACTAGGGACCACAATGAGCAGTTCTTC
-,few,TRBJ2-6,TRBV12-3/TRBV12-4,CASSLKGTGANVLTF,TGTGCCAGCAGTTTAAAAGGGACTGGGGCCAACGTCCTGACTTTC
TRBD2,few,TRBJ2-5,TRBV9,CASSVSGRARETQYF,TGTGCCAGCAGCGTTAGCGGGAGGGCCAGGGAGACCCAGTACTTC
TRBD2,many,TRBJ2-7,TRBV30,CAWSRDFSGSYEQYF,TGTGCCTGGAGTAGGGATTTTAGCGGGAGCTACGAGCAGTACTTC
-,many,TRBJ1-2,TRBV11-2,CASSLDQGNYGYTF,TGTGCCAGCAGCTTAGACCAGGGGAACTATGGCTACACCTTC
-,many,TRBJ1-4,TRBV15,CATSNTPRTWHEKLFF,TGTGCCACCAGCAACACCCCCCGGACATGGCATGAAAAACTGTTTTTT
-,many,TRBJ2-3,TRBV29-1,CSVRILDTQYF,TGCAGCGTTCGGATTTTGGATACGCAGTATTTT
-,many,TRBJ1-6,TRBV2,CASSAPGPSSYNSPLHF,TGTGCCAGCAGTGCCCCGGGGCCGAGCTCCTATAATTCACCCCTCCACTTT